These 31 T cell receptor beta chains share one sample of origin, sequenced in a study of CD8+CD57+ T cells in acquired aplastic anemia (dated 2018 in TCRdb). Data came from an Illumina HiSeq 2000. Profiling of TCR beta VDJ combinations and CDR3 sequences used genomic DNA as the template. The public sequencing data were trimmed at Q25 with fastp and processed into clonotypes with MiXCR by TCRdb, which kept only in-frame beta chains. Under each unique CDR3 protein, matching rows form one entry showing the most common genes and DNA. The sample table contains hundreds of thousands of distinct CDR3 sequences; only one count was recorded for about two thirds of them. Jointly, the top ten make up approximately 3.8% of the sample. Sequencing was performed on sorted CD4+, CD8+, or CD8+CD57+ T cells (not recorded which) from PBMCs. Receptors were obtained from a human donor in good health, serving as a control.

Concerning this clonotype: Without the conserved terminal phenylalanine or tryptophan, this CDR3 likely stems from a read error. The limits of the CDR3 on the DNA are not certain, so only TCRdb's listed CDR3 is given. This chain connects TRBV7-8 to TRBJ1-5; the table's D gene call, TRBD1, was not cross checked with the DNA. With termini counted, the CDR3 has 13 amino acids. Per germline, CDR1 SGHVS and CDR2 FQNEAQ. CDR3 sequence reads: CASSVHRDGGPEQ.

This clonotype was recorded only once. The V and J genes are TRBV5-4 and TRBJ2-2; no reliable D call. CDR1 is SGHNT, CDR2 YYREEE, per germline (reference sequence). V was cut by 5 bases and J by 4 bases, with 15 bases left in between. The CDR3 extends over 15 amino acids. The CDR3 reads CASSETRGATGELFF. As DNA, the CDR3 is TGTGCCAGCAGTGAGACTCGCGGAGCCACCGGGGAGCTGTTTTTT.

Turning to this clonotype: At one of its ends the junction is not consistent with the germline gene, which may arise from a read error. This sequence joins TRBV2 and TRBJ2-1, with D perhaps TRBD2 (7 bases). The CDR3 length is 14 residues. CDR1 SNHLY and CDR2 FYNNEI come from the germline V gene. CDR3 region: CATRGAGAYNKQFF. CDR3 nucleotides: TGTGCCACCCGTGGGGCGGGGGCCTACAATAAGCAGTTCTTC.

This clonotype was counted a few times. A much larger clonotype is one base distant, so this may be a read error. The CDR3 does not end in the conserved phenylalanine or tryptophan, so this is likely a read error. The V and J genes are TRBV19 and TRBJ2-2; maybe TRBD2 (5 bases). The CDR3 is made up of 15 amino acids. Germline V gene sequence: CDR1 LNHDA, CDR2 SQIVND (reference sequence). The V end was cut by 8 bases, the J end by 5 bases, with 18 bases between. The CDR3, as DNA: TGTGCCAGTGGGGAGACCCCGGGGTATACCGGGGAGCTGTTTTCT. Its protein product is CASGETPGYTGELFS.

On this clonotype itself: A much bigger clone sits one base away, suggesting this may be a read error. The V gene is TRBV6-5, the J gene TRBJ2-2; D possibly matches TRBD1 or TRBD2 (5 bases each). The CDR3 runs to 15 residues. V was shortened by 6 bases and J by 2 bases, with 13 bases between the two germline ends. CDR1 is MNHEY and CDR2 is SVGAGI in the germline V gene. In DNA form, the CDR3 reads TGTGCCAGCAGACCTTGGGGGTACAACACCGGGGAGCTGTTTTTT. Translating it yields CASRPWGYNTGELFF.

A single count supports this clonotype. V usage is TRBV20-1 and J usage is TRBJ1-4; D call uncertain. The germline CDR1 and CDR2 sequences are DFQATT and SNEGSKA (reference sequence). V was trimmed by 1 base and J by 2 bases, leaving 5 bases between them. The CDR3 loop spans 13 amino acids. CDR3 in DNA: TGCAGTGCTAGAGTTGGTACTAATGAAAAACTGTTTTTT. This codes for CSARVGTNEKLFF.

The DNA for the CDR3 is TGCAGTGCTAGAAAGGAGCGGGGAATGAGCTCCTACGAGCAGTACTTC. This sequence encodes CSARKERGMSSYEQYF. This rearrangement joins TRBV20-1 to TRBJ2-7; 7 bases line up with TRBD2. V lost 2 bases and J lost 0; bases outside the gene matches: 10. This CDR3 comprises 16 residues. The germline V gene has CDR1 DFQATT and CDR2 SNEGSKA (reference sequence).

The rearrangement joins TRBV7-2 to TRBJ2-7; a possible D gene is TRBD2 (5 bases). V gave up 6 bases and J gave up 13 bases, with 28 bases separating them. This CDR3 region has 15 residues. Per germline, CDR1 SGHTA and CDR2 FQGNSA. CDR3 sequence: CASRAGAEIPYLDYF. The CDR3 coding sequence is TGTGCCAGCAGAGCTGGAGCGGAGATTCCCTATTTGGACTACTTC.

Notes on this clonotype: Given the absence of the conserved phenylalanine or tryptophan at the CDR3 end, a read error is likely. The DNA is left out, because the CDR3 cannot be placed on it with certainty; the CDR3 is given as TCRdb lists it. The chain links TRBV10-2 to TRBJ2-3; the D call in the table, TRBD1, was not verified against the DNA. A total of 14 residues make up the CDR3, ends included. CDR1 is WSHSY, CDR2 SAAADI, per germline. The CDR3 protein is CASSTAPYEQSFWP.

CDR3 sequence reads: CSARRASGEKQYF. CDR3 in DNA: TGCAGTGCTAGAAGGGCTAGCGGAGAGAAGCAGTACTTC. This sequence joins TRBV20-1 and TRBJ2-7, with 7 positions matching TRBD2. There are 13 residues in the CDR3. V lost 2 bases to trimming and J lost 8 bases; unmatched junction nucleotides: 9. The germline gives CDR1 DFQATT, CDR2 SNEGSKA (reference sequence).

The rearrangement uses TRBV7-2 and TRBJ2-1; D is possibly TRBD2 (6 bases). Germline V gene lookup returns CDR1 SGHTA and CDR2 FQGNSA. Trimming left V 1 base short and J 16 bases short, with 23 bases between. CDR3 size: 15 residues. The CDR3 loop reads CASSLGEQDYNQYFF. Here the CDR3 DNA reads TGTGCCAGCAGCTTAGGTGAACAGGACTATAATCAGTATTTCTTC.

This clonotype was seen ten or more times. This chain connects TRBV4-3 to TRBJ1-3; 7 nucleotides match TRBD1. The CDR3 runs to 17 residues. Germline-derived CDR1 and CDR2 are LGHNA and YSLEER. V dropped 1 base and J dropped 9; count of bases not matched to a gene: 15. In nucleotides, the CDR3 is TGCGCCAGCAGCCAAGTTTCTCAGACAGGGTTAAGTCCCACCATATATTTT. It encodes CASSQVSQTGLSPTIYF.

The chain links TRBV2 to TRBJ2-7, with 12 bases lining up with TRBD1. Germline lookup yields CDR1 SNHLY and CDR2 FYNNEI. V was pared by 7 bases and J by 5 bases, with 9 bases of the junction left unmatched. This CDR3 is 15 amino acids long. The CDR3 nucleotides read TGTGCCAGCATCGGGGACAGGGGGCTTAGAAACGAGCAGTACTTC. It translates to CASIGDRGLRNEQYF.

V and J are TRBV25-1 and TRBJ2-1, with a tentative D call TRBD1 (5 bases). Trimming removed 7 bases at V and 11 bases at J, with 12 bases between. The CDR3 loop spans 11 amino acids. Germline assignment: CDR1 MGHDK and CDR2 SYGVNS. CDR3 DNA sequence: TGTGCCAGCACTCTAGGACAACAGCAGTTCTTC. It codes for CASTLGQQQFF.

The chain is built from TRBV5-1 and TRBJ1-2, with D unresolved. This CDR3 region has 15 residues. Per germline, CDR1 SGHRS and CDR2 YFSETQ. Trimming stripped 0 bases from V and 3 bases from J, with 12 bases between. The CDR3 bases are TGCGCCAGCAGCTTGGAGGCCAGCGCCTACTATGGCTACACCTTC. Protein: CASSLEASAYYGYTF.

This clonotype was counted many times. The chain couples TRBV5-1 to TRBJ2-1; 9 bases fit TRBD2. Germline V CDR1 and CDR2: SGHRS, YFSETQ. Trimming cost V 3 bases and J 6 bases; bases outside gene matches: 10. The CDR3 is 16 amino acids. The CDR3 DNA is TGCGCCAGCAGCTGGCGGGGTGGACTAGCGATCAATGAGCAGTTCTTC. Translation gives CASSWRGGLAINEQFF.

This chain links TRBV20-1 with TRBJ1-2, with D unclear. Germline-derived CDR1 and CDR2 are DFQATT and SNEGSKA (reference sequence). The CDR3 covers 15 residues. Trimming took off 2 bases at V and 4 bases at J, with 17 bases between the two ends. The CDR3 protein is CSARCNADPGYGYTF. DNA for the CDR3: TGCAGTGCTAGATGTAATGCCGACCCCGGCTATGGCTACACCTTC.

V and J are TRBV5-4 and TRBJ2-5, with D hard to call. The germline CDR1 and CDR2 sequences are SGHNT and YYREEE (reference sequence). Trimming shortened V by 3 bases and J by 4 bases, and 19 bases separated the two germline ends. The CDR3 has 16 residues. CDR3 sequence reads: CASSSVAGQDRETQYF. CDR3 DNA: TGTGCCAGCAGCTCGGTGGCCGGCCAGGACCGAGAGACCCAGTACTTC.

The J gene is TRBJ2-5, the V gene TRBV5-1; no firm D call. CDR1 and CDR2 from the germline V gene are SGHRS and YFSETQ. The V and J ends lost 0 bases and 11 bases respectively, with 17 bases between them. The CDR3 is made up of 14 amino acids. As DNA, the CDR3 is TGCGCCAGCAGCTTGGGTCAAAACACTGACGGGCAGTACTTC. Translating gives CASSLGQNTDGQYF.

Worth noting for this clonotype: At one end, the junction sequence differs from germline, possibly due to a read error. Written as DNA, the CDR3 is TGCGCCAGCAGCTTAGCCCGGACTAACAGGGGAGGGAACACTGAAGCTTTCTTT. Translated: CASSLARTNRGGNTEAFF. The chain combines TRBV11-2 with TRBJ1-1; 7 nucleotides align to TRBD1. The CDR3 totals 18 residues. Germline values: CDR1 SGHAT, CDR2 FQNNGV.

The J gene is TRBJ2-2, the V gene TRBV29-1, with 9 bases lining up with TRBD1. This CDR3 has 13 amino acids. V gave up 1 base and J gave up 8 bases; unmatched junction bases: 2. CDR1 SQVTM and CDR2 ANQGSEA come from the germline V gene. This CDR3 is CSVEGQGVGELFF. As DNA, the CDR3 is TGCAGCGTTGAAGGACAGGGGGTGGGGGAGCTGTTTTTT.

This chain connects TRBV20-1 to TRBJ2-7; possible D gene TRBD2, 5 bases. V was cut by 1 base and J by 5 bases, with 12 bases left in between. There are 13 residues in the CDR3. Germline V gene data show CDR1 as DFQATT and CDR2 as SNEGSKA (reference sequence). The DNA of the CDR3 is TGCAGTGCTAGAGTGGCCGGGGTTAACGAGCAGTACGTC. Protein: CSARVAGVNEQYV.

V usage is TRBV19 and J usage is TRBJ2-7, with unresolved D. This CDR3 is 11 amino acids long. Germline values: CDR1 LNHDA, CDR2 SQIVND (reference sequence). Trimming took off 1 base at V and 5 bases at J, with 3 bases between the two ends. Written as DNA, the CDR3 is TGTGCCAGTAGTATAGGAAACGAGCAGTACTTC. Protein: CASSIGNEQYF.

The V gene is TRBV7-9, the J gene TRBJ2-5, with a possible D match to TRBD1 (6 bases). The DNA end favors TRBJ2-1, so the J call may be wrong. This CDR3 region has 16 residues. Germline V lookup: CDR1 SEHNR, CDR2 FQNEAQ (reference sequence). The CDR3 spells CASRGFRGSSYNEQFF. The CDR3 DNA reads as TGTGCCAGCAGGGGATTCAGGGGAAGTTCCTACAATGAGCAGTTCTTC.

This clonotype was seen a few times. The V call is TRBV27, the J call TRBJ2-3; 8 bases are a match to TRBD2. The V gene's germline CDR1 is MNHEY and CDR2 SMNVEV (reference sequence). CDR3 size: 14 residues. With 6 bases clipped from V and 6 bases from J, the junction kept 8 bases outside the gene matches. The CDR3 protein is CASRERGPQDTQYF. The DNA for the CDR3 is TGTGCCAGCAGGGAGCGGGGGCCTCAGGATACGCAGTATTTT.

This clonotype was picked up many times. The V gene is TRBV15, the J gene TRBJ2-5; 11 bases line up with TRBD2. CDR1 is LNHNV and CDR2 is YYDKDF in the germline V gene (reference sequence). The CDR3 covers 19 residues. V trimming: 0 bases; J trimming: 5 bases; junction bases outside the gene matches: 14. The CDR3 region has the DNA TGTGCCACCAGCAGAGATCTCTCGGGGCTAGCGGGGGGCCGGGAGACCCAGTACTTC. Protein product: CATSRDLSGLAGGRETQYF.

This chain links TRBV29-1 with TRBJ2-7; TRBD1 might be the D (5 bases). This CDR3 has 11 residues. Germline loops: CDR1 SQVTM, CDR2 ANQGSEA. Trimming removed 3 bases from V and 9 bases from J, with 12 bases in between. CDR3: CSVDESQGQYF. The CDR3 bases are TGCAGCGTTGACGAGTCCCAGGGGCAGTACTTC.

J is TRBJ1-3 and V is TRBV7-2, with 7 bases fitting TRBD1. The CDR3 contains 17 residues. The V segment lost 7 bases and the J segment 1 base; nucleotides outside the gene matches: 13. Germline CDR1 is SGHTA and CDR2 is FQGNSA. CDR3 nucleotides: TGTGCCAGCACCAGGCGGGACAGATTTTCATCTGGAAACACCATATATTTT. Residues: CASTRRDRFSSGNTIYF.

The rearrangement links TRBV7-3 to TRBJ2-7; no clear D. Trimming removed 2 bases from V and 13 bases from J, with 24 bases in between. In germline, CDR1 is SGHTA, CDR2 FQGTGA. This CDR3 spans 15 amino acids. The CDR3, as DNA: TGTGCCAGCAGCTTATCCCACGTCTATGGCTACACCTTCTACTTC. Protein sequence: CASSLSHVYGYTFYF.

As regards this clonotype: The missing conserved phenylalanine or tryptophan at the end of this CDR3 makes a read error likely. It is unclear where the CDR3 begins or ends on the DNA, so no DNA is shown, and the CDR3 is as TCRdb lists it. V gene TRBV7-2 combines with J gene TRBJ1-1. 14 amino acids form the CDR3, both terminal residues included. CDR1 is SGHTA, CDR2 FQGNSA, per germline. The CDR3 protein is CASSAGGGKAFFFS.

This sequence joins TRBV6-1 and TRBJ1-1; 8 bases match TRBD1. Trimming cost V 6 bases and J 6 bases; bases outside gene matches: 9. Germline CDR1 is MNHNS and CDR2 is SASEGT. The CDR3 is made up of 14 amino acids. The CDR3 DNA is TGTGCCAGCAGCAAGGGACAGGAAGGGTCTGAAGCTTTCTTT. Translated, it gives CASSKGQEGSEAFF.